Below are 25 T cell receptor beta chains sequenced from a single sample in a study of T cells in Graves' hyperthyroidism and ophthalmopathy. TCR beta CDR3 regions were amplified from RNA transcripts. A set of HTBI primers served as the primers for a first-round RT-PCR of the TCR CDR3. TCRdb re-derived calls from the multiplex PCR reads in MiXCR, one entry per CDR3 protein. The sample yields about 560,000 distinct CDR3 sequences, around 45% seen once. Material: peripheral blood or thyroid tissue (not recorded which). Receptors originate from a young woman with Graves' hyperthyroidism.

This clonotype has at least ten counts. This chain joins TRBV29-1 and TRBJ1-1; D gene unclear. Trimming took 1 base from V and 7 from J, leaving 7 bases between them. The CDR3 extends over 11 amino acids. Looked up from germline, CDR1 is SQVTM and CDR2 is ANQGSEA. The DNA for the CDR3 is TGCAGCGTTGAAGGGGAGTTTGAAGCTTTCTTT. Translating it yields CSVEGEFEAFF.

This clonotype was counted many times. The chain uses TRBV7-9 and TRBJ1-6; D is unresolved. Per germline, CDR1 SEHNR and CDR2 FQNEAQ (reference sequence). V shed 7 bases and J shed 6 bases, with 10 bases lying between them. This CDR3 spans 13 amino acids. CDR3 sequence: CASIGDANSPLHF. Written as DNA, the CDR3 is TGTGCCAGCATCGGCGACGCTAATTCACCCCTCCACTTT.

Regarding this clonotype: The conserved closing phenylalanine or tryptophan is absent in this CDR3, likely reflecting a read error. The chain carries TRBV29-1 and TRBJ1-2; 11 positions match TRBD1. After removal of 7 bases from V and 5 bases from J, the junction contained 6 bases not matched to a gene. The CDR3 is made up of 13 amino acids. Germline V gene data show CDR1 as SQVTM and CDR2 as ANQGSEA. The CDR3 loop is CSAAGTGGYGYTS. The CDR3 nucleotides read TGCAGCGCAGCCGGGACAGGGGGTTATGGCTACACCTCC.

This clonotype was counted between two and nine times. The V call is TRBV20-1, the J call TRBJ1-2; no clear D gene. Trimming shortened V by 6 bases and J by 3 bases, and 11 bases separated the two germline ends. Germline lookup yields CDR1 DFQATT and CDR2 SNEGSKA (reference sequence). The CDR3 spans 12 residues. CDR3 sequence reads: CSAGGEDYGYTF. The CDR3, as DNA: TGCAGTGCAGGCGGTGAGGACTATGGCTACACCTTC.

The genes are TRBV7-3 and TRBJ2-6; D not resolved. The germline V and J ends were trimmed by 2 bases and 0 bases, with 8 bases remaining between them. Germline V gives CDR1 SGHTA, CDR2 FQGTGA. The CDR3 runs to 16 residues. The CDR3 sequence is CASSLSGYSGANVLTF. CDR3 DNA: TGTGCCAGCAGCTTATCCGGATACTCTGGGGCCAACGTCCTGACTTTC.

This clonotype was detected ten times or more. The V call is TRBV7-2, the J call TRBJ1-4, with 7 bases aligning to TRBD1. The J segment lost 6 bases and the V segment lost 1 base, leaving 5 bases of the junction unmatched. The CDR3 extends over 15 amino acids. The germline gives CDR1 SGHTA, CDR2 FQGNSA. The CDR3 coding sequence is TGTGCCAGCAGCTTAGGAGGCCAGGGGGATGAAAAACTGTTTTTT. Translated, it gives CASSLGGQGDEKLFF.

The chain recombines TRBV2 with TRBJ2-7, with TRBD2 matching over 13 bases. The CDR3 extends over 18 amino acids. Germline trimming cut 6 bases from V and 6 bases from J; bases unmatched to any gene: 17. CDR1 SNHLY and CDR2 FYNNEI come from the germline V gene. Here the CDR3 DNA reads TGTGCCAGCAGCCGGAGGGGACTAGCGGGACACGCAGGGCCCGAGCAGTACTTC. This sequence encodes CASSRRGLAGHAGPEQYF.

This clonotype was seen many times. V and J are TRBV20-1 and TRBJ1-5; D possibly corresponds to TRBD1 (5 bases). The V gene's germline CDR1 is DFQATT and CDR2 SNEGSKA (reference sequence). The CDR3 length is 12 residues. Trimming cost V 7 bases and J 3 bases, with 10 bases left between them. CDR3 amino acids: CSGKDTNQPQHF. The CDR3 region has the DNA TGCAGTGGCAAGGACACCAATCAGCCCCAGCATTTT.

This clonotype showed up many times. The V call is TRBV29-1, the J call TRBJ1-1; D is ambiguous. Trimming pared 1 base from V and 4 bases from J, leaving 7 bases between. Per the germline V gene, CDR1 is SQVTM and CDR2 is ANQGSEA. The CDR3 sequence is 12 residues long. CDR3 loop: CSVEVEATEAFF. In nucleotides, the CDR3 is TGCAGCGTTGAAGTTGAGGCCACTGAAGCTTTCTTT.

The rearrangement uses TRBV9 and TRBJ1-6; D is uncertain. The CDR3 covers 16 residues. Looked up from germline, CDR1 is SGDLS and CDR2 is YYNGEE. The V gene lost 0 bases and the J gene lost 7 bases, with 14 bases spanning the gap. The CDR3 bases are TGTGCCAGCAGCGTAGGTCTCAGCTACAGAAATTCACCCCTCCACTTT. Translated, it gives CASSVGLSYRNSPLHF.

This clonotype was seen a handful of times. V is TRBV9 and J is TRBJ2-2; no definite D call. The CDR3 loop spans 16 amino acids. CDR1 and CDR2 from the germline V gene are SGDLS and YYNGEE. With 1 base removed from V and 0 bases from J, the gap between germline ends came to 10 bases. The CDR3 is CASSVSYRANTGELFF. The DNA of the CDR3 is TGTGCCAGCAGCGTAAGCTATAGGGCGAACACCGGGGAGCTGTTTTTT.

The sample holds many counts of this clonotype. This chain joins TRBV20-1 and TRBJ1-4, with a possible D match to TRBD1 (5 bases). Germline V gives CDR1 DFQATT, CDR2 SNEGSKA (reference sequence). Trimming removed 0 bases from V and 6 bases from J, with 11 bases in between. CDR3 length equals 14 residues. This chain's CDR3 is CSARDAGSDEKLFF. CDR3 bases: TGCAGTGCTAGAGATGCAGGGTCCGATGAAAAACTGTTTTTT.

This clonotype occurred many times. The V gene is TRBV25-1, the J gene TRBJ2-5; D uncertain. V lost 2 bases to trimming and J lost 1 base, with 5 bases between them. CDR1 MGHDK and CDR2 SYGVNS come from the germline V gene. There are 13 residues in the CDR3. This CDR3 reads CASSETIQETQYF. The DNA of the CDR3 is TGTGCCAGCAGTGAAACTATCCAAGAGACCCAGTACTTC.

This clonotype was observed at least ten times. This chain connects TRBV20-1 to TRBJ1-1, with D possibly matching TRBD1 (5 bases). Trimming shortened V by 4 bases and J by 8 bases, and 8 bases separated the two germline ends. The CDR3 spans 10 residues. Per germline, CDR1 DFQATT and CDR2 SNEGSKA (reference sequence). The CDR3 spells CSATGYEAFF. CDR3 nucleotides: TGCAGTGCTACAGGGTACGAAGCTTTCTTT.

This clonotype was seen just once. A much larger clone lies a single base off, so this may be a read error. The chain carries TRBV24-1 and TRBJ2-7; 14 nucleotides align to TRBD2. V dropped 2 bases and J dropped 5; count of bases not matched to a gene: 7. The CDR3 totals 17 residues. In germline, CDR1 is KGHDR, CDR2 SFDVKD. The CDR3 is CATSDSQGTSGSHEQYF. The CDR3 DNA is TGTGCCACCAGTGATTCCCAGGGGACTAGCGGGAGCCACGAGCAGTACTTC.

V gene TRBV10-3 combines with J gene TRBJ2-1; tentatively, D is TRBD2 (5 bases). The germline V gene encodes CDR1 ENHRY and CDR2 SYGVKD. Deletions cut 10 bases from V and 9 bases from J, with 16 bases between. The CDR3 is 12 residues long. For the CDR3, the DNA is TGTGCCACCGCCGAACTAGAAACTGAGCAGTTCTTC. This encodes CATAELETEQFF.

This clonotype was seen a single time. V and J are TRBV2 and TRBJ2-5; TRBD1 or TRBD2 may be the D gene (6 bases each). The V end was cut by 5 bases, the J end by 6 bases, with 22 bases between. Germline CDR1 is SNHLY and CDR2 is FYNNEI. CDR3 length: 16 residues. The CDR3: CASSFRAGGTRKTQYF. The CDR3 region has the DNA TGTGCCAGCAGTTTTCGGGCAGGCGGGACACGGAAGACCCAGTACTTC.

The chain carries TRBV7-2 and TRBJ1-4, with a possible D match to TRBD1 (6 bases). CDR1 SGHTA and CDR2 FQGNSA come from the germline V gene. The germline V and J ends were trimmed by 5 bases and 3 bases, with 10 bases remaining between them. This CDR3 region has 14 residues. Here the CDR3 DNA reads TGTGCCAGCAGCCGACAGGAGGCTAATGAAAAACTGTTTTTT. This encodes CASSRQEANEKLFF.

The gene calls are TRBV2 and TRBJ1-2; weak D call: TRBD1 (5 bases). Per germline, CDR1 SNHLY and CDR2 FYNNEI. This CDR3 has 15 residues. V was shortened by 0 bases and J by 4 bases, with 12 bases between the two germline ends. The CDR3 DNA sequence: TGTGCCAGCAGTGAAGCGGGGCTCGGTACCTATGGCTACACCTTC. Translated: CASSEAGLGTYGYTF.

The chain links TRBV2 to TRBJ2-7; D not certain. This CDR3 has 13 residues. Trimming cost V 1 base and J 3 bases, with 7 bases left between them. Looked up from germline, CDR1 is SNHLY and CDR2 is FYNNEI. The CDR3 loop reads CASSEVGDYEQYF. DNA of the CDR3: TGTGCCAGCAGTGAAGTCGGAGACTACGAGCAGTACTTC.

The V call is TRBV4-1, the J call TRBJ1-2; tentatively, D is TRBD1 (6 bases). Germline V gene lookup returns CDR1 MGHRA and CDR2 YSYEKL. The V gene lost 2 bases and the J gene lost 5 bases, with 12 bases spanning the gap. The CDR3 consists of 14 residues. The CDR3, as DNA: TGCGCCAGCAGCCAATTACAGGGTAAATATGGCTACACCTTC. It codes for CASSQLQGKYGYTF.

A word on this clonotype: The junction shows a germline mismatch at one end, possibly a read error. The chain links TRBV10-3 to TRBJ2-7; TRBD1 matches at 7 bases. This CDR3 has 14 residues. Germline CDR1 ENHRY, CDR2 SYGVKD. The DNA of the CDR3 is TGTGCCATCCGGCCAGGACAGGAGGCCGGGGAGCTGTACTTC. Protein: CAIRPGQEAGELYF.

Only one count was recorded for this clonotype. This chain joins TRBV24-1 and TRBJ2-7; 13 bases match TRBD2. The V segment lost 2 bases and the J segment 5 bases; nucleotides outside the gene matches: 8. CDR1 KGHDR and CDR2 SFDVKD come from the germline V gene. The CDR3 sequence is 17 residues long. In nucleotides, the CDR3 is TGTGCCACCAGTGATTCCCAGGGGACTAGCGGGACGAACGAGCAGTACTTC. Its protein is CATSDSQGTSGTNEQYF.

CDR3 in DNA: TGTGCCAGCAGCTCTTTAGCAGGGGGCGCATCCGTTGGCTACACCTTC. Translation: CASSSLAGGASVGYTF. The gene calls are TRBV7-8 and TRBJ1-2, with 8 bases that match TRBD1. V lost 4 bases to trimming and J lost 7 bases; unmatched junction nucleotides: 14. The germline V gene has CDR1 SGHVS and CDR2 FQNEAQ. The CDR3 is 16 amino acids. Supplemented by reference TRBV7-8 and TRBJ1-2, the full variable domain reads GAGVSQSPRYKVAKRGQDVALRCDPISGHVSLFWYQQALGQGPEFLTYFQNEAQLDKSGLPSDRFFAERPEGSVSTLKIQRTQQEDSAVYLCASSSLAGGASVGYTFGSGTRLTVV.

This clonotype was picked up a small number of times. The rearrangement uses TRBV2 and TRBJ2-3, with D possibly called TRBD1 or TRBD2 (5 bases each). V was cut by 3 bases and J by 5 bases, with 9 bases left in between. CDR3 length equals 13 residues. Germline V lookup: CDR1 SNHLY, CDR2 FYNNEI. CDR3 region: CASSDQGRDTQYF. The CDR3 DNA sequence: TGTGCCAGCAGTGACCAGGGACGAGATACGCAGTATTTT.